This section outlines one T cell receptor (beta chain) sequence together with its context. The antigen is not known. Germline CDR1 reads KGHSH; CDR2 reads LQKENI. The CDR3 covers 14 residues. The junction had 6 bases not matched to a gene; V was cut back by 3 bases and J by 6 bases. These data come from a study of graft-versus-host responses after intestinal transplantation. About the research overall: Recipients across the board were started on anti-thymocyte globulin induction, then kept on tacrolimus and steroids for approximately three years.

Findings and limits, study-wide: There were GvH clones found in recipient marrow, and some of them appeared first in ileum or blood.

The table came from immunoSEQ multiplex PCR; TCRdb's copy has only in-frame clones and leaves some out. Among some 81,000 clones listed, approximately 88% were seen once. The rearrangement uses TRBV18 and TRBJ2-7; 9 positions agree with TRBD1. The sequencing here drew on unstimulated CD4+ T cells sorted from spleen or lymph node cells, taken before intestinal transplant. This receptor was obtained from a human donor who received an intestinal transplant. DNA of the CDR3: TGTGCCAGCTCACCTCCGGGACAGGGAGGCGAGCAGTACTTC. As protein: CASSPPGQGGEQYF.